These 8 T cell receptor beta chains share one sample of origin, sequenced in a study of blood T cell repertoires in COVID-19. Assay used: immunoSEQ multiplex PCR; TCRdb lists only in-frame clones, some missing. This table holds about 190,000 clones, roughly 84% found once. The source material was peripheral blood. These receptors were obtained from a middle-aged woman who had recovered from COVID-19.

Only one count was recorded for this clone. This sequence joins TRBV9 and TRBJ2-2; 8 nucleotides line up with TRBD2. CDR3 length: 14 amino acids. Germline V gives CDR1 SGDLS, CDR2 YYNGEE. With V trimmed by 3 bases and J by 7 bases, 5 bases remained unmatched. The CDR3 loop is CASSAREAGGELFF. For the CDR3, the DNA is TGTGCCAGCAGCGCGCGGGAGGCGGGCGGGGAGCTGTTTTTT.

The chain joins TRBV6-2 or TRBV6-3 to TRBJ2-1; 16 nucleotides align to TRBD2. This CDR3 is built from 17 residues. V trimming: 2 bases; J trimming: 9 bases; junction bases outside the gene matches: 7. Germline CDR1 MNHEY, CDR2 SVGEGT. The CDR3 nucleotides read TGTGCCAGCAGTTACCCCGGGACTAGCGGGAGGGCCACTGAGCAGTTCTTC. Protein: CASSYPGTSGRATEQFF.

The chain combines TRBV28 with TRBJ2-2, with 7 bases that match TRBD1. CDR3 size: 13 residues. With 6 bases clipped from V and 6 bases from J, the junction kept 4 bases outside the gene matches. Germline values: CDR1 MDHEN, CDR2 SYDVKM. The CDR3 region has the DNA TGTGCCAGCAGACAGGGGTGGGCCGGGGAGCTGTTTTTT. Translated, it gives CASRQGWAGELFF.

This clone was counted between two and nine times. J is TRBJ2-7 and V is TRBV7-8, with D unclear. Germline lookup yields CDR1 SGHVS and CDR2 FQNEAQ. The CDR3 has 17 residues. V was pared by 5 bases and J by 0 bases, with 20 bases between. The CDR3 loop reads CASSPRLKTGPSYEQYF. The CDR3 DNA is TGTGCCAGCAGCCCCCGACTGAAGACCGGCCCCTCCTACGAGCAGTACTTC. Based on the CDR3 plus reference TRBV7-8 and TRBJ2-7, the full variable domain is GAGVSQSPRYKVAKRGQDVALRCDPISGHVSLFWYQQALGQGPEFLTYFQNEAQLDKSGLPSDRFFAERPEGSVSTLKIQRTQQEDSAVYLCASSPRLKTGPSYEQYFGPGTRLTVT.

The rearrangement joins TRBV6-5 to TRBJ1-1; 8 positions match TRBD1. This CDR3 is 11 amino acids long. V was pared by 7 bases and J by 10 bases, with 5 bases of the junction left unmatched. Germline values: CDR1 MNHEY, CDR2 SVGAGI. CDR3 in DNA: TGTGCCAGCATGCACGACAGGGGAGCTTTCTTT. Its translation is CASMHDRGAFF.

Concerning this clone: A junction boundary mismatches the germline segment, possibly from a read error. The gene calls are TRBV28 and TRBJ2-7; 9 positions match TRBD1. Germline loops: CDR1 MDHEN, CDR2 SYDVKM. The CDR3 length is 14 residues. As DNA, the CDR3 is TGTGCCAGCAGTTTAACAGGGGGCTCCAACGAGCAGTACTTC. Amino acid sequence: CASSLTGGSNEQYF.

The rearrangement uses TRBV3-1 (or the pseudogene TRBV3-2) and TRBJ1-1; D unresolved. V lost 1 base, J lost 1 base, and 7 bases lay in between. Germline CDR1 is LGHDT and CDR2 is YNNKEL (reference sequence). The length of the CDR3 is 14 residues. Here the CDR3 DNA reads TGTGCCAGCAGCCAAGTTGACAAGAACACTGAAGCTTTCTTT. This codes for CASSQVDKNTEAFF.

The rearrangement uses TRBV5-1 and TRBJ2-2; 13 bases agree with TRBD2. The CDR3 spans 18 residues. CDR1 and CDR2 from the germline V gene are SGHRS and YFSETQ. After removal of 3 bases from V and 0 bases from J, the junction contained 5 bases not matched to a gene. This CDR3 is CASSYGTSGVPNTGELFF. The CDR3 DNA is TGCGCCAGCAGCTACGGGACTAGCGGGGTTCCGAACACCGGGGAGCTGTTTTTT.